This is a list of T cell receptor beta chains from one sample in a study of T cells in Graves' hyperthyroidism and ophthalmopathy. Each CDR3 protein gets one entry after TCRdb re-called the multiplex PCR reads with MiXCR. Seen here are about 590,000 distinct CDR3 sequences, about a sixth observed once, and the top ten hold roughly 7.3%. Sequencing used blood. Receptor source: a woman aged 25-40 years with Graves' hyperthyroidism. CDR3s include the opening cysteine and the closing phenylalanine or tryptophan. The D gene is left open where the match is weak. Part of the rows lack a size; the others show once, few, many or a class for expanded clones.

TRBJ2-7,.,TRBD2,TRBV28,TGTGCCAGCAGCTCCCCGGGGACTAGCGTCTACGAGCAGTACTTC,CASSSPGTSVYEQYF
TRBJ1-2,.,.,TRBV19,TGTGCCAGTAGAAGGATTAACTATGGCTACACCTTC,CASRRINYGYTF
TRBJ2-7,many,.,TRBV6-1,TGTGCCAGCAGTGAAGTCGACCGCCGGGAGCAGTACTTC,CASSEVDRREQYF
TRBJ2-2,.,TRBD1,TRBV4-3,TGCGCCAGCAGCCATGGGACAGAGCACACCGGGGAGCTGTTTTTT,CASSHGTEHTGELFF
TRBJ1-1,many,.,TRBV2,TGTGCCAGCAGGTCAGGTGCAACTGAAGCTTTCTTT,CASRSGATEAFF
TRBJ1-3,many,TRBD1,TRBV27,TGTGCCAGCAGTCTCACCGGGACAGACTCTGGAAACACCATATATTTT,CASSLTGTDSGNTIYF
TRBJ2-7,.,TRBD2,TRBV10-2,TGCGCCAGCAGTCAAGGGGCGGGAGGTAGCGAGCAGTACTTC,CASSQGAGGSEQYF
TRBJ2-5,many,TRBD1,TRBV7-2,TGTGCCAGCAGCTTAGTGGGACAGGGAAGAGAGACCCAGTACTTC,CASSLVGQGRETQYF
TRBJ2-5,many,TRBD2,TRBV11-2,TGTGCCAGCAGCAGATCGGGAGGGGTGCAAGAGACCCATTACTTC,CASSRSGGVQETHYF
TRBJ2-1,many,.,TRBV28,TGTGCCAGCAGTTTTGGGGACAATGAGCAGTTCTTC,CASSFGDNEQFF
TRBJ2-2,many,.,TRBV12-5,TGTGCTAGTGGTTTAATTGTGGTGGAGGGGAACACCGGGGAGCTGTTTTTT,CASGLIVVEGNTGELFF
TRBJ2-1,many,.,TRBV6-1,TGTGCCAGCAGCTTATATCCGGGACTTAACAATGAGCAGTTCTTC,CASSLYPGLNNEQFF
TRBJ2-5,many,.,TRBV12-3/TRBV12-4,TGTGCCAGCAGTTTTGGGGCGGTCCAAGAGACCCAGTACTTC,CASSFGAVQETQYF
TRBJ2-3,many,.,TRBV29-1,TGCAGCGGGTCCGCGCGGGATGGCACAGATACGCAGTATTTT,CSGSARDGTDTQYF
TRBJ2-2,few,TRBD2,TRBV10-3,TGTGCCATCAGTAGACTAGCGGGAGAGGAACCCGGGGAGCTGTTTTTT,CAISRLAGEEPGELFF
TRBJ1-2,many,.,TRBV2,TGTGCCAGCAGTGTAAACGGGGGCTATGGCTACACCTTC,CASSVNGGYGYTF
TRBJ1-6,few,.,TRBV4-2,TGTGCCAGCAGGGGGGACGACAATAATTCACCCCTCCACTTT,CASRGDDNNSPLHF
TRBJ2-1,many,.,TRBV27,TGTGCCAGCAGTAGTTCGTTGGCTTCCGGCTACAATGAGCAGTTCTTC,CASSSSLASGYNEQFF
TRBJ1-5,many,.,TRBV28,TGTGCCACCGAGGGGAATCAAGAGCCCCAGCATTTT,CATEGNQEPQHF
TRBJ2-7,few,TRBD1,TRBV5-5,TGTGCCAGCAGCTTGGTAGGACAGGGTTACTACGAGCAGTACTTC,CASSLVGQGYYEQYF
TRBJ2-2,.,.,TRBV7-3,TGTGCCAGCAGCTTTGAAGGAATGAGGGAGCTGTTTTTT,CASSFEGMRELFF
TRBJ1-1,many,.,TRBV13,TGTGCCAGCAGCTGGGGCACTGAAGCTTTCTTT,CASSWGTEAFF
TRBJ2-1,few,.,TRBV19,TGTGCCAGTAGTATAAGGGATGAGCAGTTCTTC,CASSIRDEQFF
TRBJ2-7,many,.,TRBV2,TGTGCCAGCATTGACGACAGAACGTCCTCCTACGAGCAGTACTTC,CASIDDRTSSYEQYF
TRBJ2-6,many,.,TRBV12-3/TRBV12-4,TGTGCCAGCAGTTTCTTGGGGGCTGGGGCCAACGTCCTGACTTTC,CASSFLGAGANVLTF
TRBJ2-7,many,TRBD1,TRBV10-3,TGTGCCATCAGTCCCAGGGGGAGCGAGCAGTACTTC,CAISPRGSEQYF
TRBJ1-1,.,.,TRBV14,TGTGCCAGCAGCCTCGGGACGGCGGCTCCCATGTTAGCTTTCTTT,CASSLGTAAPMLAFF
TRBJ1-5,once,.,TRBV30,TGTGCCTGGAGCCCCGGGCAGGGGCAACAGCCCCAGCATTTT,CAWSPGQGQQPQHF
TRBJ1-1,.,.,TRBV13,TGTGCCAGCAGCCCAAACCCGGGTCAGAACACTGAAGCTTTCTTT,CASSPNPGQNTEAFF
TRBJ2-4,.,TRBD2,TRBV19,TGTGCCAGTAGTGTAGCGGGAGGACGGGGGAATGGGGCCAAAAACATTCAGTACTTC,CASSVAGGRGNGAKNIQYF
TRBJ1-2,many,.,TRBV20-1,TGCAGTGCTAGTCCCCAAATCTATGGCTACACCTTC,CSASPQIYGYTF
TRBJ2-2,once,.,TRBV9,TGTGCCAGCAGCTCGCCGGGACAAAAGAACACCGGGGGGCTGTTTTTT,CASSSPGQKNTGGLFF
TRBJ2-2,few,TRBD1,TRBV28,TGTGCCAGCCTTCAGGGGGCGAACACCGGGGAGCTGTTTTTT,CASLQGANTGELFF
TRBJ2-2,.,.,TRBV12-3/TRBV12-4,TGTGCCAGCAGTTGGGGGGTAGAGGGCACCGGGGAGCTGTTTTTT,CASSWGVEGTGELFF
TRBJ2-7,many,.,TRBV20-1,TGCAGTGCTAGACTTGGGGGCGGGACAGCTTACGAGCAGTACTTC,CSARLGGGTAYEQYF
TRBJ2-1,many,TRBD1,TRBV6-5,TGTGCCAGCAGTTACTCTTCGGGACAGGGTTCTGAGCAGTTCTTC,CASSYSSGQGSEQFF
TRBJ2-1,.,TRBD2,TRBV20-1,TGCAGTGCGCTAGCGGGGTCCAATGAGCAGTTCTTC,CSALAGSNEQFF
TRBJ1-5,few,TRBD1,TRBV6-2/TRBV6-3,TGTGCCAGCAGTTACGGACAGGGCCCAAATAGCAATCAGCCCCAGCATTTT,CASSYGQGPNSNQPQHF
TRBJ2-3,once,.,TRBV2,TGTGCCAGGACGCCGGAGGGGAGTGCCCGAGATACGCAGTATTTT,CARTPEGSARDTQYF
TRBJ2-1,few,TRBD2,TRBV20-1,TGCAGTGCTAGAGAGGGACTAGCGGCCTACAATGAGCAGTTCTTC,CSAREGLAAYNEQFF
TRBJ2-5,many,.,TRBV28,TGTGCCAGCAGTCCCCCCGACAGGCCACTCCAGTACTTC,CASSPPDRPLQYF
TRBJ2-7,many,.,TRBV6-2/TRBV6-3,TGTGCCAGCTATTCAGCGCGGTCCTACGAGCAGTACTTC,CASYSARSYEQYF
TRBJ2-5,many,.,TRBV2,TGTGCCGGTAGGGGTTCCCGATCAGAGACCCAGTACTTC,CAGRGSRSETQYF